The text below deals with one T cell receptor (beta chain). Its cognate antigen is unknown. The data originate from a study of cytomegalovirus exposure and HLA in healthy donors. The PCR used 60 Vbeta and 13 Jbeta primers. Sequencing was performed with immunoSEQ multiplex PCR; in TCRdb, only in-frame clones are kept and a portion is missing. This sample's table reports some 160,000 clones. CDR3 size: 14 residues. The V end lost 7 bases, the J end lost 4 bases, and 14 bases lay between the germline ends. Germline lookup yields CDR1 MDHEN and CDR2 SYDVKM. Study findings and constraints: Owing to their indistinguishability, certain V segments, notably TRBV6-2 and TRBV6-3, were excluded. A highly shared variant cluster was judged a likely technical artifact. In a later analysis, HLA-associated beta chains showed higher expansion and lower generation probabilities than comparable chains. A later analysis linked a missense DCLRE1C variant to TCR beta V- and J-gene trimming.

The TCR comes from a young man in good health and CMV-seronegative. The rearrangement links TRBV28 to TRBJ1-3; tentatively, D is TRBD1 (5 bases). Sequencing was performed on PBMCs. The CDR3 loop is CASTKRGGGNTIYF. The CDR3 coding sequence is TGTGCCAGCACCAAAAGGGGCGGCGGAAACACCATATATTTT.